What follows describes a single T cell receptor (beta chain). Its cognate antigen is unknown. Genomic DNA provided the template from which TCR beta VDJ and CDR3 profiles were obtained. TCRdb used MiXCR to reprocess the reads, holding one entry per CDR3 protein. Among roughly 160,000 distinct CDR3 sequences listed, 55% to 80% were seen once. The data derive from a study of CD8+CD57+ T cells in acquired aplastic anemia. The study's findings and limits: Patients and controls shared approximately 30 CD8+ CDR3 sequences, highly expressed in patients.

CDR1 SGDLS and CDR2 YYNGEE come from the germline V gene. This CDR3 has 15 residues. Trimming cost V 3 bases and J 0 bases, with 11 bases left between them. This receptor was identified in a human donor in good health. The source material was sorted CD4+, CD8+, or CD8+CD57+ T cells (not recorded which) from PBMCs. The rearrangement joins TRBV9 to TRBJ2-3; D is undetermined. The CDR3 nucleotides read TGTGCCAGCAGCGGGGGATCGTCTAGCACAGATACGCAGTATTTT. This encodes CASSGGSSSTDTQYF.